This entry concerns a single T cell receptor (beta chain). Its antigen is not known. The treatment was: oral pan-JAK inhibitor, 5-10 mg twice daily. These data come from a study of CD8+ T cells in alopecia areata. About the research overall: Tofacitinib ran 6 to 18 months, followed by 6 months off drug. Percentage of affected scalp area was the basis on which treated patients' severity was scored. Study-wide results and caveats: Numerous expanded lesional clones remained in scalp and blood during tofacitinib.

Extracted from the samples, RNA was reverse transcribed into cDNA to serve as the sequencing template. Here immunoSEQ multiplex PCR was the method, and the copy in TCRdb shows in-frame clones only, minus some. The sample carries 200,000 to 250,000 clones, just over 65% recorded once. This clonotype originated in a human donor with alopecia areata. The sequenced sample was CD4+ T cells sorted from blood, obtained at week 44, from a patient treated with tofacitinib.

For the CDR3, the DNA is TGTGCCATCAGTGAGTCGGCAGGGCCAGATACGCAGTATTTT. It yields the protein CAISESAGPDTQYF. V gene TRBV10-3 combines with J gene TRBJ2-3; a possible D gene is TRBD1 (5 bases). Germline loops: CDR1 ENHRY, CDR2 SYGVKD. This CDR3 has 14 amino acids. With 0 bases removed from V and 4 bases from J, the gap between germline ends came to 8 bases.